The 8 T cell receptor beta chains reported below all come from one sample, sequenced in a study of T cells in Graves' hyperthyroidism and ophthalmopathy. Regions amplified from RNA transcripts were the TCR beta CDR3 regions. The HTBI primer set was used in a first-round RT-PCR of the TCR CDR3. TCRdb processed the multiplex PCR reads anew with MiXCR; each CDR3 protein has one entry. This table holds 700,000 or so distinct CDR3 sequences, approximately 16% found once. The sequenced sample consisted of blood. These receptors came from a man younger than 30 with Graves' hyperthyroidism.

The chain combines TRBV19 with TRBJ2-5, with D tentatively TRBD1 (5 bases). Per the germline V gene, CDR1 is LNHDA and CDR2 is SQIVND (reference sequence). The V end was cut by 5 bases, the J end by 5 bases, with 12 bases between. The CDR3 length is 13 residues. The CDR3 DNA follows: TGTGCCAGTAGTCCTAAGGGGTGGGAGACCCAGTACTTC. Translation gives CASSPKGWETQYF.

This clonotype showed up many times. The V call is TRBV6-6, the J call TRBJ1-1; unclear D gene. V was cut by 2 bases and J by 1 base, with 8 bases left in between. There are 14 residues in the CDR3. The germline CDR1 and CDR2 sequences are MNHNY and SVGAGI (reference sequence). The CDR3 loop reads CASSYVAENTEAFF. The CDR3 DNA reads as TGTGCCAGCAGTTACGTGGCAGAGAACACTGAAGCTTTCTTT.

In this sample, this clonotype turned up many times. V and J are TRBV28 and TRBJ1-5; D is unresolved. Trimming took off 6 bases at V and 5 bases at J, with 14 bases between the two ends. Germline CDR1 is MDHEN and CDR2 is SYDVKM. This CDR3 has 14 amino acids. CDR3 sequence reads: CASSMTEGYQPQHF. In DNA, the CDR3 is TGTGCCAGCAGCATGACTGAGGGTTATCAGCCCCAGCATTTT.

This clonotype has a count of ten or more. This chain joins TRBV18 and TRBJ1-2; D not resolved. CDR1 is KGHSH, CDR2 LQKENI, per germline. Trimming cost V 2 bases and J 5 bases, with 9 bases left between them. The CDR3 length is 13 residues. CDR3 amino acids: CASSPVEDYGYTF. The CDR3 nucleotides are TGTGCCAGCTCACCAGTCGAGGATTATGGCTACACCTTC.

This clonotype occurred many times. CDR3 loop: CASNQLLTNQPQHF. In DNA, the CDR3 is TGTGCCAGCAACCAACTACTCACCAATCAGCCCCAGCATTTT. The V and J genes are TRBV2 and TRBJ1-5; no firm D call. Trimming stripped 7 bases from V and 3 bases from J, with 13 bases between. There are 14 residues in the CDR3. Germline assignment: CDR1 SNHLY and CDR2 FYNNEI.

The CDR3 protein is CASSLVVVAFSGANVLTF. CDR3 nucleotides: TGCGCCAGCAGCTTGGTTGTAGTCGCCTTCTCTGGGGCCAACGTCCTGACTTTC. The chain has TRBV5-1 and TRBJ2-6; D gene uncertain. The CDR3 runs to 18 residues. With 0 bases removed from V and 0 bases from J, the gap between germline ends came to 13 bases. Germline assignment: CDR1 SGHRS and CDR2 YFSETQ.

This clonotype was seen a handful of times. The chain combines TRBV7-9 with TRBJ2-3; possibly TRBD1 for D (5 bases). Germline assignment: CDR1 SEHNR and CDR2 FQNEAQ (reference sequence). This CDR3 is built from 15 residues. V dropped 4 bases and J dropped 1 base, with 12 bases sitting between them. The CDR3 region has the DNA TGTGCCAGCAGCTCATCAGGGTTGCGCACAGATACGCAGTATTTT. Residues: CASSSSGLRTDTQYF. Filled out from reference TRBV7-9 and TRBJ2-3, the complete variable domain reads DTGVSQNPRHKITKRGQNVTFRCDPISEHNRLYWYRQTLGQGPEFLTYFQNEAQLEKSRLLSDRFSAERPKGSFSTLEIQRTEQGDSAMYLCASSSSGLRTDTQYFGPGTRLTVL.

The CDR3 region is CSVEDHRGTGELFF. The CDR3 DNA reads TGCAGCGTTGAGGACCACCGGGGCACCGGGGAGCTGTTTTTT. The chain has TRBV29-1 and TRBJ2-2, with D possibly TRBD2 on 5 matching bases. The CDR3 runs to 14 residues. V lost 3 bases, J lost 4 bases, and 12 bases lay in between. The V gene's germline CDR1 is SQVTM and CDR2 ANQGSEA.